This entry lists 13 T cell receptor beta chains sequenced from one sample in a study of blood T cell repertoires in COVID-19. The protocol was immunoSEQ multiplex PCR, while the TCRdb copy is restricted to in-frame clones and leaves out a portion. This table has approximately 300,000 clones, about nine tenths appearing once. What was sequenced was peripheral blood. The receptors stem from a woman aged 25 to 39 with COVID-19, enrolled during active disease.

J is TRBJ2-7 and V is TRBV5-4; 8 positions agree with TRBD1. Trimming at V came to 4 bases and at J to 5 bases, leaving 5 bases not matched to a gene. CDR1 SGHNT and CDR2 YYREEE come from the germline V gene (reference sequence). The CDR3 runs to 13 residues. CDR3 nucleotide sequence: TGTGCCAGCAGCCGGGGACAGGTGGACGAGCAGTACTTC. Protein product: CASSRGQVDEQYF.

The chain carries TRBV4-1 and TRBJ1-2, with 9 bases identical to TRBD1. In germline, CDR1 is MGHRA, CDR2 YSYEKL. V lost 4 bases to trimming and J lost 5 bases; unmatched junction nucleotides: 8. The length of the CDR3 is 15 residues. The CDR3 here is CASSPGDRGLYGYTF. The DNA for the CDR3 is TGCGCCAGCAGCCCCGGTGACAGGGGGTTGTATGGCTACACCTTC.

The chain uses TRBV5-5 and TRBJ2-7; 8 bases match TRBD1. This CDR3 is 14 amino acids long. From germline, CDR1 is SGHKS and CDR2 YYEKEE (reference sequence). V lost 3 bases, J lost 2 bases, and 4 bases stayed unmatched. The CDR3 loop reads CASSSYRGAYEQYF. In DNA, the CDR3 is TGTGCCAGCAGCTCATACAGGGGGGCCTACGAGCAGTACTTC.

The chain combines TRBV30 with TRBJ2-3; 13 bases align to TRBD2. V was clipped by 4 bases and J by 3 bases; unmatched bases: 16. This CDR3 comprises 19 residues. Germline-derived CDR1 and CDR2 are GTSNPN and SVGIG (reference sequence). The CDR3 loop reads CAWNTGLAGVRVATDTQYF. In DNA form, the CDR3 reads TGTGCCTGGAACACCGGACTAGCGGGAGTGCGAGTAGCGACAGATACGCAGTATTTT.

Regarding this clone: The sample holds other DNA sequences that translate to the same CDR3. The V call is TRBV2, the J call TRBJ2-7; the D is unclear. Trimming stripped 4 bases from V and 2 bases from J, with 6 bases between. Per germline, CDR1 SNHLY and CDR2 FYNNEI. The CDR3 has 12 amino acids. The CDR3 DNA sequence: TGTGCCAGCAGTGGGCAGGCCTACGAGCAGTACTTC. Its protein product is CASSGQAYEQYF.

The chain has TRBV10-3 and TRBJ2-7; tentatively, D is TRBD2 (5 bases). The V end was cut by 4 bases, the J end by 2 bases, with 12 bases between. The CDR3 has 14 amino acids. From germline, CDR1 is ENHRY and CDR2 SYGVKD. The CDR3 bases are TGTGCCATCAGTGGGTCCGGGATTGCCTACGAGCAGTACTTC. Its protein is CAISGSGIAYEQYF.

The chain uses TRBV9 and TRBJ2-7, with D possibly being TRBD2 (6 bases). This CDR3 region has 14 residues. Trimming removed 3 bases from V and 1 base from J, with 11 bases in between. Germline-derived CDR1 and CDR2 are SGDLS and YYNGEE. DNA for the CDR3: TGTGCCAGCAGCGCCGGGAGTTTTTCCTACGAGCAGTACTTC. Protein product: CASSAGSFSYEQYF.

V gene TRBV10-1 combines with J gene TRBJ1-6, with D uncertain. The V end was cut by 2 bases, the J end by 10 bases, with 15 bases between. The CDR3 covers 15 residues. From germline, CDR1 is WNHNN and CDR2 SYGVQD (reference sequence). CDR3 DNA: TGCGCCAGCAGTGAGGACGCGGTCGGAGGATCACCCCTCCACTTT. Translating gives CASSEDAVGGSPLHF.

The gene calls are TRBV9 and TRBJ2-3; 7 bases line up with TRBD1. Germline CDR1 and CDR2: SGDLS and YYNGEE. This CDR3 contains 15 residues. J lost 3 bases, V lost 4 bases, and 8 bases had no gene match. The CDR3 loop is CASSTTGVVTDTQYF. The CDR3 nucleotides read TGTGCCAGCAGCACAACAGGGGTGGTGACAGATACGCAGTATTTT.

This sequence joins TRBV6-2 or TRBV6-3 and TRBJ2-1; D may be TRBD2 (6 bases). Germline V gene data show CDR1 as MNHEY and CDR2 as SVGEGT. Trimming took off 2 bases at V and 0 bases at J, with 17 bases between the two ends. CDR3 size: 18 residues. DNA of the CDR3: TGTGCCAGCAGTTACGCGACGGGACTCCCGAGCTCCTACAATGAGCAGTTCTTC. Its translation is CASSYATGLPSSYNEQFF.

This clone has just one count. This chain connects TRBV10-1 to TRBJ2-1; tentatively, D is TRBD2 (5 bases). The CDR3 sequence is 17 residues long. Trimming stripped 6 bases from V and 0 bases from J, with 18 bases between. The germline gives CDR1 WNHNN, CDR2 SYGVQD (reference sequence). The CDR3 loop is CASRAANSESSYNEQFF. Written as DNA, the CDR3 is TGCGCCAGCAGGGCAGCAAATAGCGAAAGCTCCTACAATGAGCAGTTCTTC.

The V and J genes are TRBV5-1 and TRBJ2-7; D unresolved. Germline V gives CDR1 SGHRS, CDR2 YFSETQ. This CDR3 has 13 residues. The V end lost 5 bases, the J end lost 0 bases, and 9 bases lay between the germline ends. The CDR3 loop reads CASSAVTSYEQYF. The CDR3 DNA reads TGCGCCAGCAGTGCGGTAACCTCCTACGAGCAGTACTTC.

The CDR3 reads CASSLVPGTGAYEQYF. CDR3 nucleotide sequence: TGTGCCAGCAGCCTAGTCCCTGGGACAGGGGCCTACGAGCAGTACTTC. The gene calls are TRBV11-2 and TRBJ2-7; 10 nucleotides line up with TRBD1. Losses at the gene ends were 5 bases for V and 2 bases for J; bases not matched to a gene: 9. Per the germline V gene, CDR1 is SGHAT and CDR2 is FQNNGV. The CDR3 length is 16 residues.